These 24 T cell receptor beta chains share one sample of origin, sequenced in a study of blood T cell repertoires in COVID-19. Clones were read by immunoSEQ multiplex PCR, and TCRdb kept only the in-frame ones, dropping some. The profile shows fewer than 300,000 clones, 80% to 95% of them singletons. The sample was peripheral blood. These receptors were taken from a young adult with COVID-19, enrolled during active disease.

The rearrangement links TRBV9 to TRBJ2-1; 8 nucleotides line up with TRBD2. V lost 4 bases, J lost 3 bases, and 3 bases stayed unmatched. In germline, CDR1 is SGDLS, CDR2 YYNGEE. The CDR3 runs 14 residues. The CDR3 here is CASSRTSSYNEQFF. CDR3 nucleotides: TGTGCCAGCAGCAGGACTAGCAGCTACAATGAGCAGTTCTTC.

This chain uses TRBV4-1 with TRBJ2-1; TRBD1 might be the D (5 bases). Trimming shortened V by 1 base and J by 6 bases, and 10 bases separated the two germline ends. Per the germline V gene, CDR1 is MGHRA and CDR2 is YSYEKL. The CDR3 is 14 amino acids. The CDR3 DNA reads as TGCGCCAGCAGCCAAGCCTCTAGGGGCAATGAGCAGTTCTTC. This gives the protein CASSQASRGNEQFF.

V and J are TRBV30 and TRBJ1-1; D is possibly TRBD1 (6 bases). Deletions cut 1 base from V and 5 bases from J, with 11 bases between. The CDR3 has 13 residues. CDR1 and CDR2 (germline): GTSNPN, SVGIG (reference sequence). The CDR3, as DNA: TGTGCCTGGAGTGCGACAGGTGGGACTGAAGCTTTCTTT. Translated, it gives CAWSATGGTEAFF.

The V gene is TRBV12-3 or TRBV12-4, the J gene TRBJ2-3; tentatively, D is TRBD2 (5 bases). V lost 3 bases, J lost 3 bases, and 7 bases lay in between. This CDR3 is 13 amino acids long. In DNA form, the CDR3 reads TGTGCCAGCAGTTTCGAGCGGACAGATACGCAGTATTTT. Amino acids: CASSFERTDTQYF.

The rearrangement links TRBV7-9 to TRBJ1-2, with D tentatively TRBD1 (6 bases). Trimming removed 1 base at V and 6 bases at J, with 9 bases between. CDR1 and CDR2 (germline): SEHNR, FQNEAQ (reference sequence). This CDR3 comprises 13 residues. The CDR3: CASSLEGGNGYTF. As DNA, the CDR3 is TGTGCCAGCAGCTTAGAGGGGGGGAATGGCTACACCTTC.

This chain joins TRBV9 and TRBJ2-3; D gene ambiguous. V lost 0 bases to trimming and J lost 4 bases, with 9 bases between them. Germline-derived CDR1 and CDR2 are SGDLS and YYNGEE. The CDR3 has 14 amino acids. CDR3 nucleotide sequence: TGTGCCAGCAGCGTAGAAGCTAGGCCAGATACGCAGTATTTT. Translating gives CASSVEARPDTQYF. Full variable domain (rest looked up from reference TRBV9 and TRBJ2-3): DSGVTQTPKHLITATGQRVTLRCSPRSGDLSVYWYQQSLDQGLQFLIQYYNGEERAKGNILERFSAQQFPDLHSELNLSSLELGDSALYFCASSVEARPDTQYFGPGTRLTVL.

This clone was counted a single time. The chain recombines TRBV25-1 with TRBJ1-1, with D perhaps matching TRBD1 (5 bases). The CDR3 is made up of 13 amino acids. Between the trimmed V and J ends, which lost 11 bases and 2 bases, there was a span of 15 bases. CDR1 and CDR2 from the germline V gene are MGHDK and SYGVNS. The DNA for the CDR3 is TGTGCCGCCCAGCCAGGGCCCAACACTGAAGCTTTCTTT. Its translation is CAAQPGPNTEAFF.

The rearrangement joins TRBV3-1 (or the pseudogene TRBV3-2) to TRBJ2-5; TRBD2 matches at 11 bases. V shed 3 bases and J 5 bases; nucleotides not matched to a gene: 14. The CDR3 sequence is 18 residues long. The V gene's germline CDR1 is LGHDT and CDR2 YNNKEL (reference sequence). CDR3 sequence reads: CASSQGRVAGGREETQYF. CDR3 nucleotide sequence: TGTGCCAGCAGCCAGGGTCGGGTAGCGGGAGGGAGGGAGGAGACCCAGTACTTC.

The chain links TRBV11-2 to TRBJ2-5, with 9 bases matching TRBD2. The germline V gene has CDR1 SGHAT and CDR2 FQNNGV. V trimming: 1 base; J trimming: 4 bases; junction bases outside the gene matches: 13. The CDR3 loop spans 18 amino acids. The CDR3 loop reads CASSLGTRASGIGETQYF. The DNA of the CDR3 is TGTGCCAGCAGCTTAGGCACTAGGGCTAGCGGGATAGGAGAGACCCAGTACTTC.

The chain recombines TRBV5-6 with TRBJ2-7; D is perhaps TRBD1 (5 bases). Germline-derived CDR1 and CDR2 are SGHDT and YYEEEE. CDR3 length: 13 residues. Trimming took off 3 bases at V and 6 bases at J, with 13 bases between the two ends. CDR3 in amino acids: CASSWGLTPEQYF. DNA of the CDR3: TGTGCCAGCAGCTGGGGCTTGACACCCGAGCAGTACTTC.

The rearrangement joins TRBV6-5 to TRBJ2-7; weak D call: TRBD1 (7 bases). Germline values: CDR1 MNHEY, CDR2 SVGAGI. This CDR3 is 15 amino acids long. The V end lost 5 bases, the J end lost 3 bases, and 17 bases lay between the germline ends. The CDR3 bases are TGTGCCAGCAGTCCCACCCGACAGGGAGGCTACGAGCAGTACTTC. It codes for CASSPTRQGGYEQYF.

The genes are TRBV5-1 and TRBJ2-7, with TRBD1 matching over 7 bases. The CDR3 runs 15 residues. V shed 3 bases and J 2 bases; nucleotides not matched to a gene: 8. Per the germline V gene, CDR1 is SGHRS and CDR2 is YFSETQ. CDR3 in amino acids: CASSYSTGEPYEQYF. In DNA form, the CDR3 reads TGCGCCAGCAGCTACTCTACAGGGGAACCCTACGAGCAGTACTTC. Using reference TRBV5-1 and TRBJ2-7 for the parts outside the CDR3, the full variable domain is KAGVTQTPRYLIKTRGQQVTLSCSPISGHRSVSWYQQTPGQGLQFLFEYFSETQRNKGNFPGRFSGRQFSNSRSEMNVSTLELGDSALYLCASSYSTGEPYEQYFGPGTRLTVT.

This chain links TRBV3-1 (or the pseudogene TRBV3-2) with TRBJ2-3, with D hard to call. The CDR3 length is 14 residues. Germline V gene data show CDR1 as LGHDT and CDR2 as YNNKEL (reference sequence). Trimming pared 1 base from V and 5 bases from J, leaving 10 bases between. CDR3 sequence (DNA): TGTGCCAGCAGCCAAGGCCAGTCGGGAGATACGCAGTATTTT. It translates to CASSQGQSGDTQYF.

The gene calls are TRBV27 and TRBJ2-7, with 16 bases matching TRBD2. Germline-derived CDR1 and CDR2 are MNHEY and SMNVEV (reference sequence). With V trimmed by 5 bases and J by 6 bases, 10 bases remained unmatched. The CDR3 has 17 amino acids. In DNA, the CDR3 is TGTGCCAGCAGTCCACGGGGACTAGCGGGAGGGACTCTCGAGCAGTACTTC. Amino acids: CASSPRGLAGGTLEQYF.

This chain uses TRBV11-2 with TRBJ2-7; 7 nucleotides line up with TRBD2. CDR3 length equals 14 residues. Per germline, CDR1 SGHAT and CDR2 FQNNGV. V gave up 3 bases and J gave up 3 bases; unmatched junction bases: 5. CDR3: CASSFLAEVYEQYF. For the CDR3, the DNA is TGTGCCAGCAGCTTTCTAGCGGAGGTCTACGAGCAGTACTTC.

This rearrangement joins TRBV3-1 (or the pseudogene TRBV3-2) to TRBJ2-3; 9 bases align to TRBD2. Trimming took 4 bases from V and 6 from J; bases not matched to a gene: 8. The germline gives CDR1 LGHDT, CDR2 YNNKEL (reference sequence). This CDR3 has 15 amino acids. For the CDR3, the DNA is TGTGCCAGCAGCCCGAGCGGGAGGCCCTCGGATACGCAGTATTTT. Residues: CASSPSGRPSDTQYF.

This clone was observed a single time. This chain links TRBV6-2 or TRBV6-3 with TRBJ1-1; 12 bases map to TRBD1. The CDR3 consists of 13 residues. Germline CDR1 reads MNHEY; CDR2 reads SVGEGT. V was pared by 5 bases and J by 8 bases, with 3 bases of the junction left unmatched. CDR3 sequence: CASSTGTGGEAFF. The CDR3 DNA is TGTGCCAGCAGTACCGGGACAGGGGGCGAAGCTTTCTTT.

The chain carries TRBV19 and TRBJ2-1, with TRBD2 matching 9 bases. The CDR3 totals 16 residues. CDR1 and CDR2 from the germline V gene are LNHDA and SQIVND (reference sequence). V lost 3 bases, J lost 6 bases, and 9 bases stayed unmatched. This CDR3 is CASSMNWLAGPNEQFF. As DNA, the CDR3 is TGTGCCAGTAGTATGAATTGGCTAGCGGGACCCAATGAGCAGTTCTTC.

The chain links TRBV10-1 to TRBJ2-3; 10 nucleotides match TRBD1. Germline V gene lookup returns CDR1 WNHNN and CDR2 SYGVQD (reference sequence). V lost 2 bases and J lost 4; bases outside the gene matches: 3. The CDR3 has 15 amino acids. CDR3 residues: CASSEGQGVADTQYF. CDR3 nucleotides: TGCGCCAGCAGTGAGGGACAGGGGGTCGCAGATACGCAGTATTTT.

DNA of the CDR3: TGTGCCAGTAGTGTCACCGGGACAGGGTTTGAAGCTTTCTTT. It yields the protein CASSVTGTGFEAFF. V gene TRBV19 combines with J gene TRBJ1-1; 9 bases fit TRBD1. The germline gives CDR1 LNHDA, CDR2 SQIVND (reference sequence). J was trimmed by 7 bases and V by 5 bases; bases with no gene match: 8. This CDR3 spans 14 amino acids.

This chain uses TRBV29-1 with TRBJ1-4; the match to TRBD1 covers 7 bases. With V trimmed by 0 bases and J by 7 bases, 8 bases remained unmatched. Germline loops: CDR1 SQVTM, CDR2 ANQGSEA. This CDR3 region has 15 residues. The CDR3 region is CSVEEGTGVGEKLFF. The CDR3 DNA follows: TGCAGCGTTGAAGAAGGCACAGGGGTTGGTGAAAAACTGTTTTTT.

The chain links TRBV29-1 to TRBJ2-7; no clear D. Germline-derived CDR1 and CDR2 are SQVTM and ANQGSEA. Trimming pared 2 bases from V and 1 base from J, leaving 6 bases between. This CDR3 spans 12 amino acids. CDR3 nucleotide sequence: TGCAGCGTTGAAACATGGTCCTACGAGCAGTACTTC. Protein sequence: CSVETWSYEQYF.

This chain connects TRBV5-6 to TRBJ1-5; 8 bases line up with TRBD1. CDR1 SGHDT and CDR2 YYEEEE come from the germline V gene. The CDR3 loop spans 15 amino acids. V trimming: 0 bases; J trimming: 5 bases; junction bases outside the gene matches: 4. The CDR3 region is CASSLVAGGDQPQHF. The CDR3 DNA is TGTGCCAGCAGCTTGGTAGCAGGGGGCGATCAGCCCCAGCATTTT. Based on the CDR3 plus reference TRBV5-6 and TRBJ1-5, the full variable domain is DAGVTQSPTHLIKTRGQQVTLRCSPKSGHDTVSWYQQALGQGPQFIFQYYEEEERQRGNFPDRFSGHQFPNYSSELNVNALLLGDSALYLCASSLVAGGDQPQHFGDGTRLSIL.

This rearrangement joins TRBV29-1 to TRBJ2-1, with 8 bases lining up with TRBD2. Germline CDR1 and CDR2: SQVTM and ANQGSEA. The CDR3 sequence is 16 residues long. Losses at the gene ends were 5 bases for V and 1 base for J; bases not matched to a gene: 10. CDR3 amino acids: CSVSGASGPSYNEQFF. The CDR3 DNA reads as TGCAGCGTTTCAGGGGCTAGCGGGCCTTCCTACAATGAGCAGTTCTTC.